Listed below are T cell receptor beta chains from one sample, sequenced in a study of blood T cell repertoires in COVID-19. TCRdb's table, derived via immunoSEQ multiplex PCR, lists solely in-frame clones and lacks some. In the table there are about 300,000 clones, 91% of which are singletons. Sequenced input: peripheral blood. The source of these receptors is a woman aged 25 to 39 with COVID-19, enrolled during active disease. CDR3s include the opening cysteine and the closing phenylalanine or tryptophan. The D gene is left open where the match is weak. Clone sizes are given selectively: once, few, many, or a class where the clone is expanded.

abundance	v_gene	d_gene	j_gene	CDR3aa	CDR3nt
NA	TRBV27	TRBD2	TRBJ2-1	CASSLGPLSGRRRVDEQFF	TGTGCCAGCAGTTTGGGGCCTCTTAGCGGGAGGAGAAGGGTGGATGAGCAGTTCTTC
NA	TRBV11-2	NA	TRBJ2-5	CASSLDRGEEETQYF	TGTGCCAGCAGCTTAGACAGGGGGGAAGAAGAGACCCAGTACTTC
NA	TRBV5-1	NA	TRBJ2-5	CASSFGGEGETQYF	TGCGCCAGCAGCTTTGGAGGAGAGGGAGAGACCCAGTACTTC
NA	TRBV3-1/TRBV3-2	TRBD1	TRBJ2-3	CASSLRQGGTDTQYF	TGTGCCAGCAGCCTACGACAGGGGGGCACAGATACGCAGTATTTT
NA	TRBV19	NA	TRBJ1-5	CASNSRHSNQPQHF	TGTGCCAGTAACTCCCGCCATAGCAATCAGCCCCAGCATTTT
NA	TRBV9	TRBD2	TRBJ2-4	CASSVDGSGGNIQYF	TGTGCCAGCAGCGTAGACGGCTCGGGAGGAAACATTCAGTACTTC
NA	TRBV29-1	NA	TRBJ2-3	CSVWGGDTQYF	TGCAGCGTCTGGGGGGGCGATACGCAGTATTTT
NA	TRBV28	TRBD1	TRBJ1-1	CASRGTGGTEAFF	TGTGCCAGCAGAGGGACAGGGGGCACTGAAGCTTTCTTT
NA	TRBV27	TRBD2	TRBJ2-3	CASSTTSGVTDTQYF	TGTGCCAGCAGTACGACTAGCGGGGTCACAGATACGCAGTATTTT
once	TRBV10-1	TRBD2	TRBJ2-1	CASSEKTSGFPSYNEQFF	TGCGCCAGCAGTGAGAAAACTAGCGGGTTTCCCTCCTACAATGAGCAGTTCTTC
NA	TRBV7-8	TRBD1	TRBJ1-1	CASSERTGEGFGAFF	TGTGCCAGCAGCGAGCGGACAGGGGAGGGGTTTGGGGCTTTCTTT
once	TRBV6-5	NA	TRBJ1-5	CASILGLNQPQHF	TGTGCCAGCATCCTCGGTTTAAATCAGCCCCAGCATTTT
NA	TRBV19	NA	TRBJ1-5	CASSPRAQPQHF	TGTGCCAGTAGTCCCCGAGCTCAGCCCCAGCATTTT
few	TRBV5-1	NA	TRBJ1-2	CASSFTESYGYTF	TGCGCCAGCAGCTTTACAGAGTCCTATGGCTACACCTTC
once	TRBV25-1	NA	TRBJ1-5	CASSEYGQDQPQHF	TGTGCCAGCAGTGAATATGGGCAAGATCAGCCCCAGCATTTT
once	TRBV4-2	NA	TRBJ2-3	CASRKRGSTDTQYF	TGTGCCAGCAGGAAAAGGGGGAGCACAGATACGCAGTATTTT
few	TRBV19	TRBD2	TRBJ2-3	CASRVRLAGTDTQYF	TGTGCCAGTAGGGTTCGACTAGCGGGCACAGATACGCAGTATTTT
NA	TRBV30	TRBD1	TRBJ2-2	CAWKPAGQGSGELFF	TGTGCCTGGAAACCCGCGGGACAGGGGTCCGGGGAGCTGTTTTTT
NA	TRBV4-2	NA	TRBJ1-2	CASSQGGSGGYTF	TGTGCCAGCAGCCAAGGGGGCAGTGGAGGCTACACCTTC
NA	TRBV6-6	NA	TRBJ1-6	CASSYSAGIEPPLHF	TGTGCCAGCAGTTACTCGGCAGGGATAGAGCCACCCCTCCACTTT
NA	TRBV7-2	TRBD1	TRBJ1-2	CASSFGLGQGVSYTF	TGTGCCAGCAGCTTTGGCTTGGGACAGGGAGTGAGCTACACCTTC
NA	TRBV20-1	TRBD1	TRBJ2-7	CSASSQGTGAYEQYF	TGCAGTGCTAGTTCTCAAGGGACAGGGGCCTACGAGCAGTACTTC
once	TRBV14	NA	TRBJ2-1	CASSRAAGSYNEQFF	TGTGCCAGCAGCCGCGCGGCCGGCTCCTACAATGAGCAGTTCTTC
NA	TRBV7-2	NA	TRBJ2-1	CASSLTRSGYSYNEQFF	TGTGCCAGCAGCTTAACTCGGAGCGGCTACTCCTACAATGAGCAGTTCTTC
NA	TRBV14	NA	TRBJ1-4	CASSQDPGNEKLFF	TGTGCCAGCAGCCAAGATCCAGGGAATGAAAAACTGTTTTTT
NA	TRBV4-1	TRBD1	TRBJ1-1	CASSSGQVNTEAFF	TGCGCCAGCAGCTCGGGACAGGTGAACACTGAAGCTTTCTTT
NA	TRBV15	NA	TRBJ1-4	CATSRDWRATNEKLFF	TGTGCCACCAGCAGAGATTGGAGGGCTACTAATGAAAAACTGTTTTTT
NA	TRBV3-1/TRBV3-2	NA	TRBJ1-2	CASSPAVGANYGYTF	TGTGCCAGCAGCCCAGCAGTCGGGGCTAACTATGGCTACACCTTC
NA	TRBV19	TRBD1	TRBJ1-1	CASSVQGDTEAFF	TGTGCCAGTAGTGTACAGGGGGACACTGAAGCTTTCTTT
NA	TRBV5-1	TRBD1	TRBJ1-2	CASSLSGGGGYTF	TGCGCCAGCAGCTTATCAGGGGGCGGAGGCTACACCTTC
few	TRBV9	NA	TRBJ1-3	CASSVGVDTSGNTIYF	TGTGCCAGCAGCGTAGGGGTCGACACCTCTGGAAACACCATATATTTT
NA	TRBV27	NA	TRBJ1-6	CASSLQGRYNSPLHF	TGTGCCAGCAGTTTACAGGGAAGGTATAATTCACCCCTCCACTTT
NA	TRBV7-9	NA	TRBJ1-5	CASSLVAGQPQHF	TGTGCCAGCAGCTTAGTTGCCGGTCAGCCCCAGCATTTT
few	TRBV6-5	NA	TRBJ2-1	CASSPRLGSEQFF	TGTGCCAGCAGCCCCCGACTAGGTTCTGAGCAGTTCTTC
NA	TRBV2	TRBD1	TRBJ2-5	CASRGTGVETQYF	TGTGCCAGCAGGGGGACAGGGGTCGAGACCCAGTACTTC
NA	TRBV3-1/TRBV3-2	TRBD1	TRBJ2-7	CASNGQGAREQYF	TGTGCCAGCAACGGACAGGGGGCGCGGGAGCAGTACTTC
NA	TRBV6-1	TRBD1	TRBJ2-3	CASRLPGQGTDTQYF	TGTGCCAGCAGGCTCCCGGGACAGGGGACAGATACGCAGTATTTT
NA	TRBV30	NA	TRBJ1-5	CAWSVGGGSNQPQHF	TGTGCCTGGAGTGTAGGGGGAGGGAGCAATCAGCCCCAGCATTTT
NA	TRBV9	NA	TRBJ1-1	CASSQFQVGSEAFF	TGTGCCAGCAGCCAATTCCAGGTAGGCTCTGAAGCTTTCTTT
many	TRBV7-9	NA	TRBJ1-1	CASAGLDTEAFF	TGTGCCAGCGCAGGGCTTGACACTGAAGCTTTCTTT
NA	TRBV7-2	TRBD1	TRBJ2-7	CASSLEMDRAYEQYF	TGTGCCAGCAGCTTAGAAATGGACAGGGCGTACGAGCAGTACTTC
NA	TRBV10-3	TRBD1	TRBJ2-7	CAISGLGQGSYEQYF	TGTGCCATCAGTGGGCTGGGACAGGGCTCCTACGAGCAGTACTTC
NA	TRBV3-1/TRBV3-2	TRBD2	TRBJ2-7	CASSQRTSGRPYEQYF	TGTGCCAGCAGCCAACGGACTAGCGGGAGGCCCTACGAGCAGTACTTC
NA	TRBV18	TRBD1	TRBJ1-1	CASSRDRGMMGTEAFF	TGTGCCAGCTCACGAGACAGGGGGATGATGGGCACTGAAGCTTTCTTT
once	TRBV4-1	NA	TRBJ1-3	CASSQDPTIGNTIYF	TGCGCCAGCAGCCAAGATCCTACCATAGGAAACACCATATATTTT
NA	TRBV24-1	TRBD2	TRBJ2-1	CATSDSSGRANNEQFF	TGTGCCACCAGTGATTCTAGCGGGAGGGCCAACAATGAGCAGTTCTTC
once	TRBV18	NA	TRBJ2-3	CASSSLAKSTDTQYF	TGTGCCAGCTCATCGCTAGCGAAAAGCACAGATACGCAGTATTTT
NA	TRBV28	NA	TRBJ1-1	CASTQVVSEAFF	TGTGCCAGCACCCAGGTCGTCAGTGAAGCTTTCTTT
NA	TRBV19	TRBD1	TRBJ2-1	CASSIGGDRGYNEQFF	TGTGCCAGTAGTATTGGTGGGGACAGGGGCTACAATGAGCAGTTCTTC